This record looks at one TCR beta chain sequence and its context. Its antigen is not known. V was clipped by 9 bases and J by 8 bases; unmatched bases: 7. Germline CDR1 and CDR2: SNHLY and FYNNEI. The CDR3 spans 13 residues. The PCR contained 60 Vbeta and 13 Jbeta primers. Clones were sequenced by immunoSEQ multiplex PCR, and TCRdb holds only the in-frame ones, with some missing. Recorded for this sample: 100,000 to 150,000 clones. This sample was included in a study of cytomegalovirus exposure and HLA in healthy donors. Study-level findings and limits: In a later analysis, specific HLA alleles were associated with 15,000 to 20,000 TCR beta sequences at a 0.05 false discovery rate. Analyzed later, association rates of TCRs varied across HLA loci, with DRB1 most and HLA-C fewest. As a later analysis showed, a missense DCLRE1C variant was linked to trimming of TCR beta V- and J-genes.

The source material was PBMCs. The V call is TRBV2, the J call TRBJ1-2, with 12 bases lining up with TRBD1. This TCR was sampled from a woman aged 35 to 49 in good health and CMV-seropositive. The DNA for the CDR3 is TGTGCCAGGCCCGGGACAGGGGGCCAAGGCTACACCTTC. Encoded protein: CARPGTGGQGYTF.